The 30 T cell receptor beta chains reported below all come from one sample, sequenced in a study of OX40 agonist ivuxolimab in advanced cancers. Generated by immunoSEQ multiplex PCR, the TCRdb table keeps only in-frame clones and is missing some. The sample shows over 75,000 clones, roughly 88% of them seen only once. The specimen was CD4+ or CD8+ T cells sorted from blood, collected in a trial of the OX40 agonist ivuxolimab. These receptors were taken from an adult with an advanced solid tumor such as melanoma, head and neck, liver or kidney cancer.

This chain joins TRBV5-5 and TRBJ2-4; TRBD1 aligns across 8 bases. The CDR3 consists of 16 residues. Germline CDR1 and CDR2: SGHKS and YYEKEE (reference sequence). V lost 3 bases, J lost 1 base, and 6 bases stayed unmatched. The CDR3 DNA reads as TGTGCCAGCAGCTCCCCGGACAGGGCGGCCAAAAACATTCAGTACTTC. This codes for CASSSPDRAAKNIQYF.

The V gene is TRBV2, the J gene TRBJ1-5; a weak D match, TRBD1 (5 bases). Trimming pared 8 bases from V and 0 bases from J, leaving 20 bases between. Germline V gene data show CDR1 as SNHLY and CDR2 as FYNNEI. This CDR3 has 17 residues. CDR3 protein: CASSPPAGLDSNQPQHF. The DNA for the CDR3 is TGTGCCAGCTCACCGCCCGCAGGGCTCGATAGCAATCAGCCCCAGCATTTT.

This chain connects TRBV29-1 to TRBJ2-3; 10 bases are a match to TRBD2. CDR1 is SQVTM, CDR2 ANQGSEA, per germline. This CDR3 contains 13 residues. Trimming cost V 5 bases and J 8 bases; bases outside gene matches: 7. The CDR3: CSVKAGGGATQYF. The CDR3 coding sequence is TGCAGCGTTAAAGCGGGAGGGGGTGCTACGCAGTATTTT.

This sequence joins TRBV19 and TRBJ2-3; D is possibly TRBD2 (5 bases). CDR1 LNHDA and CDR2 SQIVND come from the germline V gene (reference sequence). The CDR3 spans 12 residues. The V end lost 6 bases, the J end lost 6 bases, and 10 bases lay between the germline ends. DNA for the CDR3: TGTGCCAGTAGCTCCAGCGGCGATACGCAGTATTTT. Protein product: CASSSSGDTQYF.

The chain joins TRBV10-3 to TRBJ2-2; either TRBD1 or TRBD2 may supply D (5 bases each). This CDR3 is 15 amino acids long. Germline V gene lookup returns CDR1 ENHRY and CDR2 SYGVKD. Trimming took off 9 bases at V and 2 bases at J, with 16 bases between the two ends. The CDR3 loop is CAIRSGTVNTGELFF. The CDR3 DNA reads TGTGCCATAAGATCCGGGACGGTTAACACCGGGGAGCTGTTTTTT.

The gene calls are TRBV6-5 and TRBJ2-7; D might be TRBD2 (6 bases). V was pared by 4 bases and J by 7 bases, with 11 bases between. The germline V gene encodes CDR1 MNHEY and CDR2 SVGAGI. CDR3 length: 12 residues. CDR3 DNA sequence: TGTGCCAGCAGTTCGTACGGGGGAGAGCAGTACTTC. Encoded protein: CASSSYGGEQYF.

V and J are TRBV27 and TRBJ2-1; 8 bases match TRBD2. The CDR3 extends over 15 amino acids. V lost 10 bases and J lost 3; bases outside the gene matches: 11. CDR1 MNHEY and CDR2 SMNVEV come from the germline V gene (reference sequence). The CDR3 DNA reads TGTGCCACCAGCCGAGCGGGAGAGGGCTACAATGAGCAGTTCTTC. Residues: CATSRAGEGYNEQFF.

The chain links TRBV7-9 to TRBJ2-5, with 15 bases identical to TRBD2. The CDR3 runs to 16 residues. V lost 5 bases, J lost 4 bases, and 5 bases stayed unmatched. Germline V gives CDR1 SEHNR, CDR2 FQNEAQ (reference sequence). The CDR3 region is CASSRPGLAGGETQYF. The CDR3, as DNA: TGTGCCAGCAGCCGACCGGGACTAGCGGGAGGAGAGACCCAGTACTTC.

Comment on this clone: The same CDR3 is also encoded by other DNA sequences in this sample. The rearrangement uses TRBV7-9 and TRBJ2-3; tentatively, D is TRBD1 or TRBD2 (7 bases each). Trimming took 5 bases from V and 6 from J, leaving 15 bases between them. Germline-derived CDR1 and CDR2 are SEHNR and FQNEAQ (reference sequence). The CDR3 has 14 amino acids. The CDR3 region is CASSPGGAGDTQYF. The CDR3 nucleotides read TGTGCCAGCAGCCCAGGGGGGGCCGGTGATACGCAGTATTTT.

This chain joins TRBV4-3 and TRBJ2-5; D gene ambiguous. The CDR3 spans 13 residues. Germline CDR1 and CDR2: LGHNA and YSLEER. V was trimmed by 4 bases and J by 1 base, leaving 7 bases between them. The DNA for the CDR3 is TGCGCCAGCAGCCGTGGATTCCAAGAGACCCAGTACTTC. Protein: CASSRGFQETQYF.

The CDR3 nucleotides are TGTGCCAGCAGTTCGCCATCTAGCGGGAGAACCGGGAATGAGCAGTTCTTC. It is translated as CASSSPSSGRTGNEQFF. The V gene is TRBV28, the J gene TRBJ2-1, with 10 bases lining up with TRBD2. The CDR3 runs to 17 residues. Germline values: CDR1 MDHEN, CDR2 SYDVKM. V trimming: 4 bases; J trimming: 7 bases; junction bases outside the gene matches: 13.

The rearrangement uses TRBV9 and TRBJ1-2, with D unclear. The CDR3 sequence is 12 residues long. Germline V gene lookup returns CDR1 SGDLS and CDR2 YYNGEE. V shed 3 bases and J shed 2 bases, with 5 bases lying between them. CDR3 region: CASSAANYGYTF. CDR3 coding DNA: TGTGCCAGCAGCGCAGCGAACTATGGCTACACCTTC.

The chain recombines TRBV20-1 with TRBJ1-2; maybe TRBD1 (5 bases). The CDR3 consists of 10 residues. Looked up from germline, CDR1 is DFQATT and CDR2 is SNEGSKA (reference sequence). The CDR3 protein is CSLRGGGYTF. The CDR3 region has the DNA TGCAGCCTCCGGGGGGGAGGCTACACCTTC.

The gene calls are TRBV27 and TRBJ2-7; 7 bases agree with TRBD1. Germline V gives CDR1 MNHEY, CDR2 SMNVEV (reference sequence). The CDR3 contains 13 residues. V trimming: 6 bases; J trimming: 4 bases; junction bases outside the gene matches: 6. CDR3 residues: CASSRDRRYEQYF. In nucleotides, the CDR3 is TGTGCCAGCAGCCGGGACAGAAGATACGAGCAGTACTTC.

The V call is TRBV18, the J call TRBJ2-5; TRBD1 might be the D (5 bases). Germline V gene data show CDR1 as KGHSH and CDR2 as LQKENI. The CDR3 has 13 amino acids. Trimming left V 5 bases short and J 1 base short, with 8 bases between. CDR3 sequence reads: CASSTTVQETQYF. The DNA for the CDR3 is TGTGCCAGCTCAACGACAGTCCAAGAGACCCAGTACTTC.

This clone was detected a few times. This chain links TRBV11-2 with TRBJ2-1; weak D call: TRBD2 (5 bases). Per the germline V gene, CDR1 is SGHAT and CDR2 is FQNNGV. Trimming removed 5 bases from V and 0 bases from J, with 17 bases in between. The CDR3 consists of 17 residues. The CDR3 DNA reads as TGTGCCAGCAGCCCTGGGTTAGCGCTTAGCTCCTACAATGAGCAGTTCTTC. This gives the protein CASSPGLALSSYNEQFF.

The chain combines TRBV25-1 with TRBJ2-3; possible D gene TRBD2, 5 bases. The germline V gene encodes CDR1 MGHDK and CDR2 SYGVNS. CDR3 length: 13 residues. Trimming pared 6 bases from V and 2 bases from J, leaving 9 bases between. CDR3 sequence (DNA): TGTGCCAGCAGCGGGATTTTCACAGATACGCAGTATTTT. Amino acid sequence: CASSGIFTDTQYF.

The chain joins TRBV27 to TRBJ2-5; D call uncertain. The CDR3 totals 15 residues. Germline V gene data show CDR1 as MNHEY and CDR2 as SMNVEV (reference sequence). The V end was cut by 3 bases, the J end by 5 bases, with 16 bases between. The CDR3 is CASSFLPMISETQYF. CDR3 bases: TGTGCCAGCAGTTTTTTACCTATGATCTCGGAGACCCAGTACTTC.

This chain joins TRBV4-3 and TRBJ2-2; 15 bases map to TRBD2. Germline V CDR1 and CDR2: LGHNA, YSLEER. The CDR3 length is 20 residues. V shed 0 bases, J shed 5 bases, and the junction held 10 bases outside the gene matches. The CDR3 region is CASSQDARTSGRANTGELFF. Here the CDR3 DNA reads TGCGCCAGCAGCCAAGATGCCAGGACTAGCGGGAGGGCCAATACCGGGGAGCTGTTTTTT.

This sequence joins TRBV14 and TRBJ2-3; TRBD1 matches at 11 bases. Looked up from germline, CDR1 is SGHDN and CDR2 is FVKESK. J was trimmed by 9 bases and V by 5 bases; bases with no gene match: 4. The CDR3 length is 13 residues. CDR3 DNA: TGTGCCAGCAGCGGACAGGGGGCTGGGACGCAGTATTTT. Translated: CASSGQGAGTQYF.

The rearrangement links TRBV18 to TRBJ2-2; possible D gene TRBD2, 6 bases. CDR3 length: 14 residues. Germline assignment: CDR1 KGHSH and CDR2 LQKENI. V lost 4 bases to trimming and J lost 5 bases, with 11 bases between them. CDR3 nucleotides: TGTGCCAGCTCACTTCTCGGGGGAACCGGGGAGCTGTTTTTT. Translating gives CASSLLGGTGELFF.

V usage is TRBV7-2 and J usage is TRBJ2-3, with D perhaps being TRBD1 or TRBD2 (5 bases each). The V end was cut by 2 bases, the J end by 7 bases, with 10 bases between. The CDR3 is 13 residues long. Germline CDR1 SGHTA, CDR2 FQGNSA. This CDR3 reads CASSLRRGNTQYF. In DNA form, the CDR3 reads TGTGCCAGCAGCTTAAGACGGGGCAATACGCAGTATTTT.

The chain is built from TRBV30 and TRBJ1-6, with D possibly being TRBD1 (6 bases). Germline loops: CDR1 GTSNPN, CDR2 SVGIG (reference sequence). This CDR3 has 14 residues. V lost 0 bases and J 9 bases, leaving 12 bases between the germline ends. The CDR3, as DNA: TGTGCCTGGAGTGTTTCCAGGGGAGGTTCACCCCTCCACTTT. Translated: CAWSVSRGGSPLHF.

The rearrangement joins TRBV19 to TRBJ2-5, with 9 bases matching TRBD1. Germline CDR1 is LNHDA and CDR2 is SQIVND (reference sequence). There are 15 residues in the CDR3. V gave up 3 bases and J gave up 7 bases; unmatched junction bases: 9. Written as DNA, the CDR3 is TGTGCCAGTAGTATCACAGGGGGCGCGCTCCGGACCCAGTACTTC. This gives the protein CASSITGGALRTQYF.

The V and J genes are TRBV28 and TRBJ1-5; 7 bases fit TRBD1. The CDR3 has 15 amino acids. Germline V gene lookup returns CDR1 MDHEN and CDR2 SYDVKM. V was clipped by 4 bases and J by 0 bases; unmatched bases: 3. CDR3 in amino acids: CASSSTGTSNQPQHF. The DNA for the CDR3 is TGTGCCAGCAGTTCGACAGGGACTAGCAATCAGCCCCAGCATTTT. The whole variable domain, remainder taken from reference TRBV28 and TRBJ1-5, is DVKVTQSSRYLVKRTGEKVFLECVQDMDHENMFWYRQDPGLGLRLIYFSYDVKMKEKGDIPEGYSVSREKKERFSLILESASTNQTSMYLCASSSTGTSNQPQHFGDGTRLSIL.

The rearrangement joins TRBV30 to TRBJ1-2, with TRBD1 matching 10 bases. The J segment lost 9 bases and the V segment lost 0 bases, leaving 7 bases of the junction unmatched. In germline, CDR1 is GTSNPN, CDR2 SVGIG (reference sequence). There are 14 residues in the CDR3. Here the CDR3 reads CAWSVDRGHGSYTF. In DNA, the CDR3 is TGTGCCTGGAGTGTAGACAGGGGGCATGGTAGCTACACCTTC.

The chain links TRBV14 to TRBJ2-5; D might be TRBD2 (6 bases). Germline values: CDR1 SGHDN, CDR2 FVKESK. V lost 4 bases, J lost 3 bases, and 18 bases lay in between. CDR3 length equals 16 residues. CDR3 sequence reads: CASSLPWGSGKETQYF. The CDR3 DNA reads TGTGCCAGCAGCCTCCCATGGGGTAGCGGCAAAGAGACCCAGTACTTC.

This chain connects TRBV30 to TRBJ2-7, with D possibly matching TRBD1 (6 bases). The CDR3 is made up of 14 amino acids. The germline V and J ends were trimmed by 6 bases and 1 base, with 16 bases remaining between them. Germline CDR1 reads GTSNPN; CDR2 reads SVGIG (reference sequence). CDR3 sequence: CACGPPTGSYEQYF. DNA for the CDR3: TGTGCCTGCGGTCCCCCGACAGGATCCTACGAGCAGTACTTC.

The rearrangement links TRBV7-2 to TRBJ1-5; maybe TRBD1 (6 bases). The CDR3 spans 13 residues. V was pared by 5 bases and J by 4 bases, with 9 bases between. Germline CDR1 is SGHTA and CDR2 is FQGNSA. The CDR3 region is CASSPQGNQPQHF. Written as DNA, the CDR3 is TGTGCCAGCAGCCCGCAGGGGAATCAGCCCCAGCATTTT.

V gene TRBV10-3 combines with J gene TRBJ1-1, with 9 positions matching TRBD1. The V and J ends lost 6 bases and 2 bases, in that order; junction bases with no gene match: 4. The CDR3 is 14 residues long. Germline lookup yields CDR1 ENHRY and CDR2 SYGVKD. CDR3: CAIRGDRENTEAFF. The CDR3 DNA reads TGTGCCATCAGAGGGGACAGGGAAAACACTGAAGCTTTCTTT.